This T cell receptor (beta chain) comes out of a study of T cell responses to AZD1222 COVID-19 vaccine. Turning to the study itself: Second doses were pooled across both intervals (about 4 or about 12 weeks).

Produced via immunoSEQ multiplex PCR; TCRdb's table is partial and in-frame only. This sample has tens of thousands of clones, with 65% to 90% found just once. The CDR3 loop spans 13 amino acids. Germline-derived CDR1 and CDR2 are SGHNT and YYREEE (reference sequence). Trimming took off 0 bases at V and 7 bases at J, with 11 bases between the two ends. Study outcomes and limitations: Distributed over spike, vaccine-associated CD4 TCRs predominated at 160-218 and 743-854.

Note on this clone: Antigen: not known.

The origin of this receptor is an adult in good health. V usage is TRBV5-4 and J usage is TRBJ2-7; perhaps TRBD1 as D (7 bases). The source was peripheral blood, collected on day 0 of AZD1222 vaccination. The CDR3 spells CASSLVAGGEQYF. CDR3 in DNA: TGTGCCAGCAGCTTGGTGGCAGGGGGGGAGCAGTACTTC.